The T cell receptor (beta chain) under discussion was sequenced for a study of response to subunit inactivated influenza vaccine. Each CDR3 protein is one row after TCRdb ran MiXCR on the RT-PCR reads. This repertoire shows about 180,000 distinct CDR3 sequences, about 10% found once; its top ten account for 9.5% to 13%. The CDR3 length is 18 residues. Per the germline V gene, CDR1 is SGHAT and CDR2 is FQNNGV. V lost 6 bases and J lost 0; bases outside the gene matches: 8. Sample: non-naive T cells sorted from PBMCs, taken on the day of vaccination. This receptor was taken from a man aged 50-59 years who received an inactivated influenza vaccine. This chain uses TRBV11-2 with TRBJ2-1; TRBD2 matches 13 bases. CDR3 amino acids: CASSWTSGGLRSYNEQFF. Written as DNA, the CDR3 is TGTGCCAGCAGTTGGACTAGCGGGGGACTTCGCTCCTACAATGAGCAGTTCTTC.